The entry below gives a single TCR beta chain sequence along with its context. Its antigen remains undetermined. No per-base quality is available; no much larger clone lies one base away. TCRbeta CDR3 regions were amplified from genomic DNA by means of the immunoSEQ Assay, a bias-controlled multiplex PCR. The authors processed their data as follows. The number of nucleated cells in each sample was estimated by amplification of reference gene primers within the assay. To quantify the absolute abundance of each unique TCRbeta CDR3 rearrangement, sequence reads were collapsed and filtered. Productive Simpson clonality was computed per sample as the square root of Simpson's diversity index over productive rearrangements. TCRdb's version of the immuneACCESS table is confined to in-frame rearrangements and falls short of the full clone set. An unresolved V gene accounts for under half of the shortfall where checked; the remainder is of unknown origin. V and J calls plus clone size are reproduced from that table; the DNA served to infer D and trimming. A total of approximately 190,000 clones appear in this sample, 80% to 95% of them only once. The ten biggest clones cover 0.5% to 0.65% of the sample.

Collaborating institutions collected whole blood in K2EDTA tubes following their own protocols. Collaborator samples were shipped for TCRbeta analysis as frozen whole blood, isolated PBMCs, or DNA extracted from either sample type. The data belong to a study of blood T cell repertoires in COVID-19 (dated by TCRdb to the early 2020s). With regard to the full study: Samples from collaborators originated in the United States, Italy and Spain and spanned both the acute and convalescent phases of COVID-19. The prospective study material was composed of cDNA or gDNA derived from T cells, B-cell-depleted T cells, or PBMCs. Deeply sampled blood TCRbeta repertoires from subjects exposed to, actively infected with, or recovered from COVID-19 were included in the dataset. The repertoires were released in a freely available public database intended as a resource for research on the immune response to SARS-CoV-2. Samples came from the ongoing ImmuneRACE study (first 160 participants) plus 1,254 subjects from 6 global collaborators. Nearly every sample came with metadata listing a de-identified subject ID, COVID-19 status, age in years and sex. Where available, HLA class I and class II types were obtained from metadata supplied by the sample provider rather than from assay-based typing. Findings and caveats that apply to the study as a whole: The quantity of clinical and demographic metadata differed by source and by participant and was supplied without curation.

Trimming takes 5 bases off V and 0 bases off J; junction bases not matched to a gene: 9. The CDR3 spans 18 residues, from the cysteine through the phenylalanine. Only CDR3 DNA remains: 54 bases, in frame from the first base. The germline V gene supplies CDR1 SGHTA and CDR2 FQGNSA. The receptor comes from a man aged 45-60 years with acute or convalescent COVID-19. The source material was peripheral blood. This chain is built from TRBV7-2 and TRBJ2-6, and TRBD2 matches 8 of the central bases. CDR3 protein: CASSVPGLGLSGANVLTF. The sequenced DNA is TGTGCCAGCAGCGTACCGGGACTAGGCCTCTCTGGGGCCAACGTCCTGACTTTC.